This is a list of T cell receptor beta chains from one sample in a study of CD8+CD57+ T cells in acquired aplastic anemia. TCRdb processed the reads anew with MiXCR; each CDR3 protein has one entry. The data hold around 170,000 distinct CDR3 sequences, with 46% observed a single time. Input material: sorted CD4+, CD8+, or CD8+CD57+ T cells (not recorded which) from PBMCs. The origin of the receptors is a human donor in good health. The CDR3 runs from the conserved cysteine through the conserved F or W. The D gene is left open where the match is weak. The size of a clone is reported for some rows only, either as once, few or many, or as a class for expanded clones.

d_call clone_size j_call v_call cdr3_nt cdr3_aa
NA many TRBJ2-1 TRBV24-1 TGTGCCACCAGTGATTCCTCCAGCGGGCTCCAGTTCTTC CATSDSSSGLQFF
TRBD2 NA TRBJ2-7 TRBV10-1 TGCGCCAGCAGTGAGTCGATGCTAGCGGGGGGGAACGAGCAGTACTTC CASSESMLAGGNEQYF
TRBD2 NA TRBJ2-1 TRBV25-1 TGTGCCAGCAGAACTGGCGGGAGGAGTGAGCAGTTCTTC CASRTGGRSEQFF
NA NA TRBJ1-2 TRBV2 TGTGCCAGCAGTGAATGGCCAGGACCTAACTATGGCTACACCTTC CASSEWPGPNYGYTF
NA many TRBJ1-2 TRBV19 TGTGCCAGTAGTACGGACAGCCCTCACTATGGCTACACCTTC CASSTDSPHYGYTF
NA many TRBJ2-5 TRBV29-1 TGCAGCGTTGAACCTGCCAGGGCGGTGGAGACCCAGTACTTC CSVEPARAVETQYF
TRBD2 once TRBJ2-2 TRBV9 TGTGCCAGCAGCGCCAAGCGGGAGGGCACCGGGGAGCTGTTTTTT CASSAKREGTGELFF
NA many TRBJ2-2 TRBV19 TGTGCCAGTAAGGGTGACACCGGGGAGCTGTTTTTT CASKGDTGELFF
NA NA TRBJ1-5 TRBV19 TGTGCCAGTAGTATAGATCCAGGAGGGAGTAGCAATCAGCCCCAGCATTTT CASSIDPGGSSNQPQHF
TRBD2 few TRBJ2-1 TRBV5-1 TGCGCCAGCAGCTTACTAGCGGGAAGCGCCTACAATGAGCAGTTCTTC CASSLLAGSAYNEQFF
TRBD2 once TRBJ2-1 TRBV7-4 TGTGCCAGCAGCCCGGGAGGGTGGGACAATGAGCAGTTCTTC CASSPGGWDNEQFF
NA many TRBJ2-7 TRBV6-1 TGTGCCAGCAGCGCTTTGGACGAGCAGTACTTC CASSALDEQYF
TRBD1 NA TRBJ1-2 TRBV20-1 TGCAGTGCTAGAGATAGGACAGGGACCTTC CSARDRTGTF
TRBD1 many TRBJ2-7 TRBV19 TGTGCCAGTAGTGCTCAGGGGGCCTACGAGCAGTACTTC CASSAQGAYEQYF
NA many TRBJ1-4 TRBV6-1 TGTGCCAGCAGTACAGAGACAGTGCGGGAAAAACTGTTTTTT CASSTETVREKLFF
NA NA TRBJ2-3 TRBV10-3 TGTGCCAGGGGCCTAGGACCCACAGATACGCAGTATTTT CARGLGPTDTQYF
TRBD2 NA TRBJ2-5 TRBV7-8 TGTGCCAGCAGCAGCGCCACGGGGGGGCTCGGGGAGACCCAGTACTTC CASSSATGGLGETQYF